The entry below describes one T cell receptor (beta chain). The CDR3 consists of 15 residues. V lost 3 bases to trimming and J lost 3 bases; unmatched junction nucleotides: 6. The germline V gene encodes CDR1 ENHRY and CDR2 SYGVKD. The data were obtained in a study of blood T cell repertoires in COVID-19. Profiling relied on immunoSEQ multiplex PCR, and the TCRdb table lists in-frame clones only, not all of them. The sample contains about 280,000 clones, over 75% of which appear only once. Sequenced input: peripheral blood. The TCR originated in a human donor in a cohort sampled during active COVID-19. This sequence joins TRBV10-3 and TRBJ2-3; TRBD2 aligns across 7 bases. CDR3 coding DNA: TGTGCCATCAGTGAATTAGGCGGGAGTACAGATACGCAGTATTTT. Its protein is CAISELGGSTDTQYF.